The 19 T cell receptor beta chains below were found in one sample sequenced in a study of blood T cells in healthy people across ages. The second PCR ran roughly 6 to 11 cycles with a sample-barcoded 5' primer and J-beta primers. TCRdb reprocessed the 5' RACE reads via MiXCR and lists one record per CDR3 protein. The data hold roughly 800,000 distinct CDR3 sequences, with around 25% observed a single time. The data were also submitted as part of a second study, on T cells of mothers and their children.

Source material: blood. These receptors all come from a boy between 10 and 17 years old in good health.

The rearrangement uses TRBV13 and TRBJ2-5; 12 nucleotides line up with TRBD2. Per the germline V gene, CDR1 is PRHDT and CDR2 is FYEKMQ (reference sequence). This CDR3 region has 19 residues. The J segment lost 5 bases and the V segment lost 4 bases, leaving 17 bases of the junction unmatched. This CDR3 is CASSSRTLTSGGLGETQYF. The DNA for the CDR3 is TGTGCCAGCAGCTCCCGAACCCTGACTAGCGGGGGCCTCGGGGAGACCCAGTACTTC.

This clonotype was seen more than once but under ten times. One end of the junction does not line up with germline, which may come from a read error. V usage is TRBV29-1 and J usage is TRBJ1-2; D gene ambiguous. Germline V CDR1 and CDR2: SQVTM, ANQGSEA. This CDR3 is built from 15 residues. The CDR3 sequence: CSAEVGRQPGYGYTF. CDR3 DNA: TGCAGCGCTGAAGTAGGACGGCAGCCGGGTTATGGCTACACCTTC. The full variable domain, completed using reference TRBV29-1 and TRBJ1-2, is SAVISQKPSRDICQRGTSLTIQCQVDSQVTMMFWYRQQPGQSLTLIATANQGSEATYESGFVIDKFPISRPNLTFSTLTVSNMSPEDSSIYLCSAEVGRQPGYGYTFGSGTRLTVV.

This rearrangement joins TRBV29-1 to TRBJ1-2, with 7 bases identical to TRBD1. The V and J ends lost 4 bases and 4 bases, in that order; junction bases with no gene match: 3. Germline lookup yields CDR1 SQVTM and CDR2 ANQGSEA. CDR3 size: 12 residues. This chain's CDR3 is CSVARDSYGYTF. Written as DNA, the CDR3 is TGCAGCGTTGCCCGGGACAGCTATGGCTACACCTTC.

This clonotype was observed many times. This sequence joins TRBV29-1 and TRBJ1-2, with D possibly matching TRBD1 (6 bases). The V end was cut by 6 bases, the J end by 7 bases, with 15 bases between. Germline loops: CDR1 SQVTM, CDR2 ANQGSEA. The CDR3 totals 12 residues. Here the CDR3 DNA reads TGCAGCGTCGTAAAAGGGGGTTTTGGCTACACCTTC. Its protein is CSVVKGGFGYTF. The variable domain in full, completed from reference TRBV29-1 and TRBJ1-2, reads SAVISQKPSRDICQRGTSLTIQCQVDSQVTMMFWYRQQPGQSLTLIATANQGSEATYESGFVIDKFPISRPNLTFSTLTVSNMSPEDSSIYLCSVVKGGFGYTFGSGTRLTVV.

This clonotype was found a few times. The V and J genes are TRBV5-6 and TRBJ2-5; D gene ambiguous. The CDR3 length is 13 residues. Germline V CDR1 and CDR2: SGHDT, YYEEEE. Trimming shortened V by 2 bases and J by 5 bases, and 10 bases separated the two germline ends. CDR3 protein: CASSLTIGETQYF. The CDR3 DNA follows: TGTGCCAGCAGCTTAACCATCGGCGAGACCCAGTACTTC.

This clonotype showed up just a few times. The chain couples TRBV28 to TRBJ1-5; perhaps TRBD1 as D (6 bases). V was pared by 7 bases and J by 7 bases, with 20 bases between. Germline values: CDR1 MDHEN, CDR2 SYDVKM. There are 15 residues in the CDR3. The CDR3 here is CASTDQGRGEQPQHF. CDR3 DNA sequence: TGTGCCAGCACCGACCAGGGGAGGGGAGAACAGCCCCAGCATTTT.

This clonotype was counted many times. The chain uses TRBV24-1 and TRBJ2-5; D uncertain. The V and J ends lost 3 bases and 5 bases respectively, with 6 bases between them. Germline V lookup: CDR1 KGHDR, CDR2 SFDVKD. The CDR3 extends over 12 amino acids. CDR3 sequence: CATSDVGETQYF. The CDR3 DNA follows: TGTGCCACCAGTGATGTGGGGGAGACCCAGTACTTC.

This clonotype was found a few times. The chain employs TRBV29-1 and TRBJ2-1; a possible D gene is TRBD1 (6 bases). The CDR3 extends over 13 amino acids. Germline V gives CDR1 SQVTM, CDR2 ANQGSEA. V dropped 3 bases and J dropped 4 bases, with 10 bases sitting between them. The CDR3 here is CSVDKGDYNEQFF. CDR3 sequence (DNA): TGCAGCGTTGACAAGGGGGATTACAATGAGCAGTTCTTC.

The V gene is TRBV2, the J gene TRBJ2-2; D gene ambiguous. Deletions cut 5 bases from V and 2 bases from J, with 9 bases between. This CDR3 is built from 14 residues. Germline assignment: CDR1 SNHLY and CDR2 FYNNEI. The CDR3 region is CASSRVLNTGELFF. CDR3 DNA sequence: TGTGCCAGCAGTCGAGTCCTCAACACCGGGGAGCTGTTTTTT.

This clonotype was counted once. This chain uses TRBV12-3 or TRBV12-4 with TRBJ2-7; D tentatively reads TRBD1 or TRBD2 (6 bases each). The CDR3 has 13 amino acids. V was shortened by 6 bases and J by 5 bases, with 14 bases between the two germline ends. CDR3 sequence: CASSRTRGHEQYF. As DNA, the CDR3 is TGTGCCAGCAGCCGAACCCGGGGGCACGAGCAGTACTTC.

The chain uses TRBV6-1 and TRBJ1-4; D possibly corresponds to TRBD1 (5 bases). Trimming took 0 bases from V and 8 from J, leaving 16 bases between them. Per the germline V gene, CDR1 is MNHNS and CDR2 is SASEGT. There are 16 residues in the CDR3. CDR3 sequence (DNA): TGTGCCAGCAGTGAAGCGGTGCCCGGGGGAGCCGAAAAACTGTTTTTT. Its protein is CASSEAVPGGAEKLFF.

The chain recombines TRBV7-2 with TRBJ2-7; D possibly corresponds to TRBD2 (6 bases). This CDR3 is 14 amino acids long. Germline CDR1 is SGHTA and CDR2 is FQGNSA. The V end was cut by 1 base, the J end by 5 bases, with 12 bases between. Here the CDR3 reads CASSLVDGSNEQYF. DNA of the CDR3: TGTGCCAGCAGCTTAGTTGACGGGAGTAACGAGCAGTACTTC.

The rearrangement joins TRBV25-1 to TRBJ2-4; D is perhaps TRBD2 (6 bases). Germline V gives CDR1 MGHDK, CDR2 SYGVNS. Trimming cost V 1 base and J 3 bases, with 13 bases left between them. The CDR3 length is 16 residues. The CDR3: CASSEFTVGGKNIQYF. The DNA for the CDR3 is TGTGCCAGCAGTGAATTCACAGTGGGGGGCAAAAACATTCAGTACTTC.

This clonotype occurred a few times. CDR3 in amino acids: CASSLSGFGTEAFF. The CDR3 DNA follows: TGTGCCAGCAGTTTATCGGGATTCGGGACTGAAGCTTTCTTT. The chain joins TRBV27 to TRBJ1-1; no clear D. V was cut by 0 bases and J by 5 bases, with 10 bases left in between. CDR1 MNHEY and CDR2 SMNVEV come from the germline V gene (reference sequence). The CDR3 is made up of 14 amino acids.

This clonotype came up a few times. V usage is TRBV15 and J usage is TRBJ1-2; possibly TRBD1 for D (5 bases). This CDR3 has 14 amino acids. Trimming stripped 0 bases from V and 2 bases from J, with 7 bases between. CDR1 is LNHNV, CDR2 YYDKDF, per germline (reference sequence). CDR3 nucleotide sequence: TGTGCCACCAGCAGAGAAAAGGGGAACTATGGCTACACCTTC. This translates into CATSREKGNYGYTF. Full variable domain (missing parts from reference TRBV15 and TRBJ1-2): DAMVIQNPRYQVTQFGKPVTLSCSQTLNHNVMYWYQQKSSQAPKLLFHYYDKDFNNEADTPDNFQSRRPNTSFCFLDIRSPGLGDTAMYLCATSREKGNYGYTFGSGTRLTVV.

There are a few counts of this clonotype. The V and J genes are TRBV29-1 and TRBJ2-5; D remains unclear. V was cut by 0 bases and J by 4 bases, with 6 bases left in between. Germline V gene lookup returns CDR1 SQVTM and CDR2 ANQGSEA. The CDR3 extends over 12 amino acids. The CDR3, as DNA: TGCAGCGTTGAAGAGTGGAGAGAGACCCAGTACTTC. It codes for CSVEEWRETQYF.

The rearrangement joins TRBV20-1 to TRBJ2-5; D assignment may be TRBD1 or TRBD2 (6 bases each). Germline assignment: CDR1 DFQATT and CDR2 SNEGSKA (reference sequence). V lost 0 bases, J lost 4 bases, and 24 bases lay in between. The CDR3 extends over 18 amino acids. The CDR3 DNA sequence: TGCAGTGCTAGAGACGGGGGAATGGGCGGCAGGGGAGGAGAGACCCAGTACTTC. It encodes CSARDGGMGGRGGETQYF.

This clonotype has just a few counts. This sequence joins TRBV4-3 and TRBJ1-1; TRBD1 matches at 8 bases. Germline V CDR1 and CDR2: LGHNA, YSLEER. The CDR3 contains 15 residues. V trimming: 0 bases; J trimming: 1 base; junction bases outside the gene matches: 1. The CDR3 sequence: CASSQEGQANTEAFF. The CDR3 DNA reads TGCGCCAGCAGCCAAGAGGGACAGGCGAACACTGAAGCTTTCTTT.

The chain carries TRBV19 and TRBJ2-5; 7 bases fit TRBD1. Per the germline V gene, CDR1 is LNHDA and CDR2 is SQIVND (reference sequence). V gave up 2 bases and J gave up 5 bases; unmatched junction bases: 8. This CDR3 is 15 amino acids long. In DNA form, the CDR3 reads TGTGCCAGTAGTATAAGACAGGGAAGGTGGGAGACCCAGTACTTC. Translated, it gives CASSIRQGRWETQYF.